This record covers a single TCR beta chain. Its antigen remains unidentified. In the original analysis: Filtering was not the same, since immunoSEQ gave junction-only sequences without quality scores. Measured with immunoSEQ multiplex PCR; TCRdb has only the in-frame clones, and not every one. That table furnishes V, J and clone size, whereas the DNA furnished D and trimming. The sample holds some 1 million clones, 65% to 80% seen once. The data belong to a study of shared clonotypes between healthy human individuals. Study results and caveats: In a handful of donors, around 4.5% of naive CD4 clonotypes appeared in common.

Germline-derived CDR1 and CDR2 are MNHNS and SASEGT. V trimming: 4 bases; J trimming: 2 bases; junction bases outside the gene matches: 6. The CDR3 covers 15 residues. This clonotype was sampled from a man younger than 35 in good health. The chain links TRBV6-1 to TRBJ1-1, with TRBD1 matching over 8 bases. Sequences were obtained from memory CD4+ T cells sorted from blood. Subset of the sample: CD45RA-negative fraction. This CDR3 is CASSVQQGVNTEAFF. DNA of the CDR3: TGTGCCAGCAGTGTCCAACAGGGGGTCAACACTGAAGCTTTCTTT.